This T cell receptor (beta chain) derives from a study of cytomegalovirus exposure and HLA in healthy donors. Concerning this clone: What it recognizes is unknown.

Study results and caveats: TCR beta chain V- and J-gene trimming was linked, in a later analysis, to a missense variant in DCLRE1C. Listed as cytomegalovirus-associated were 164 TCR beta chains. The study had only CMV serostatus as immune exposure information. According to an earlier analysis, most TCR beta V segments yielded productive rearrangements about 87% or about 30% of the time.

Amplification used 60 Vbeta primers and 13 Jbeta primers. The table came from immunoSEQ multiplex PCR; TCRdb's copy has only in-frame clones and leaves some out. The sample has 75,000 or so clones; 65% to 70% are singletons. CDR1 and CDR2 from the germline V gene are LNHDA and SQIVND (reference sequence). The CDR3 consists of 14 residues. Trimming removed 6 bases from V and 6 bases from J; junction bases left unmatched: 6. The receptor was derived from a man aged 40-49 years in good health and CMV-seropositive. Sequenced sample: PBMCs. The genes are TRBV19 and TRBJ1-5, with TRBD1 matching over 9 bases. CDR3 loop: CASRPQGAGQPQHF. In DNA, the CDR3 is TGTGCCAGTAGGCCACAGGGGGCAGGTCAGCCCCAGCATTTT.